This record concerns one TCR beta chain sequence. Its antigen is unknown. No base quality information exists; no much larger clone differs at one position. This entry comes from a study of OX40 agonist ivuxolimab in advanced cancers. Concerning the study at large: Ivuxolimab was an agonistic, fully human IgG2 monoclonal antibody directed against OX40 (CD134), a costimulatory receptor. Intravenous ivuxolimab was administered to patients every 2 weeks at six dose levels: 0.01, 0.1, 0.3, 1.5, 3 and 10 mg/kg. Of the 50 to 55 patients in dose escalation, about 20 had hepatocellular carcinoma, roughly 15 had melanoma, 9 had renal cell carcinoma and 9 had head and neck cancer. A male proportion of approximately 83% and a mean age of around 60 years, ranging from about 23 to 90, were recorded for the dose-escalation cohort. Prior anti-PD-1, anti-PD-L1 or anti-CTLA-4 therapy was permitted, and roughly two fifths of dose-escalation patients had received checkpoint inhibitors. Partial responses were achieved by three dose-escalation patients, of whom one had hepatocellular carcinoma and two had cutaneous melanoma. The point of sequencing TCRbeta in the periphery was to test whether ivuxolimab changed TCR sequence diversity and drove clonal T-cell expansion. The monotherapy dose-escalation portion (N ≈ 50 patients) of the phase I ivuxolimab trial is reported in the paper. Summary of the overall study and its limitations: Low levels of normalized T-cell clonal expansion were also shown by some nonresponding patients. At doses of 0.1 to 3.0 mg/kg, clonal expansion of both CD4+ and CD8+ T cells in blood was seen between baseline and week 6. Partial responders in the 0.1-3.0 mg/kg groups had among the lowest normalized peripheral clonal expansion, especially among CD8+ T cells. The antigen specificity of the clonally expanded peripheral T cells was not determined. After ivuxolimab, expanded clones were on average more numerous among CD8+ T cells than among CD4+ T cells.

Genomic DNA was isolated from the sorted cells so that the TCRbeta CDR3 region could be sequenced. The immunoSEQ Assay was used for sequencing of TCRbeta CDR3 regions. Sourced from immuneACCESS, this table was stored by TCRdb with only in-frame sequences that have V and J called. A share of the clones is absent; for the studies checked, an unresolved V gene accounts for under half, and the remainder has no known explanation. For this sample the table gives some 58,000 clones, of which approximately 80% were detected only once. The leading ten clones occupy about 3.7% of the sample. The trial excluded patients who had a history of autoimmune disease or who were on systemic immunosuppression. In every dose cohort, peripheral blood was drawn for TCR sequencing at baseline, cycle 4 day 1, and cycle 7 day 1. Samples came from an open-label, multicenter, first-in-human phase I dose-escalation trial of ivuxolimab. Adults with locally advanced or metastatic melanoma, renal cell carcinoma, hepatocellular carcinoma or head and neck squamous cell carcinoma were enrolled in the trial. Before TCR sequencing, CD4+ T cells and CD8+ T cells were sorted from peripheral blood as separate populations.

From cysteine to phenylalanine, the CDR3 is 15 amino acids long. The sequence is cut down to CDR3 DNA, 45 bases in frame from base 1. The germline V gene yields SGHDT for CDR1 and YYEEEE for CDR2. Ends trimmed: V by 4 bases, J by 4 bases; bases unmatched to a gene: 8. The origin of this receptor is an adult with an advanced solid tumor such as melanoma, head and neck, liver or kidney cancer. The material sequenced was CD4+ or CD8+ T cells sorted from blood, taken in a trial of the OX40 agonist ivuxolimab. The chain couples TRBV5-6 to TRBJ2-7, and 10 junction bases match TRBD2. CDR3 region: CASSAGLARGYEQYF. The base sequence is TGTGCCAGCAGCGCGGGACTAGCGAGGGGTTACGAGCAGTACTTC.